This T cell receptor (beta chain) originates from a study of read filtering for tumor transcriptome and immune sequencing. Study as a whole: Transcriptome libraries were built from DNase-treated RNA.

From 300 to 450 ng of RNA, a library with molecular barcoded alpha/delta and beta/gamma adaptors was made. TCRdb redid the calling of the reads with MiXCR, one entry per CDR3 protein. Of about 45,000 distinct CDR3 sequences in the sample, around 20% are singletons; the top ten hold about 40%. The CDR3 length is 13 residues. The germline V gene has CDR1 DFQATT and CDR2 SNEGSKA (reference sequence). V dropped 7 bases and J dropped 8 bases, with 19 bases sitting between them. This clonotype was observed at least ten times. The chain uses TRBV20-1 and TRBJ2-3; weak D call: TRBD2 (7 bases). The sample taken for sequencing was a population of CD138-negative cells sorted from bone marrow. This clonotype was obtained from a donor at least 40 years old with multiple myeloma. The CDR3 region has the DNA TGCAGTGTGGGGGGGCTTAGGGAAGGTACGCAGTATTTT. This encodes CSVGGLREGTQYF.